This TCR beta chain was sequenced for a study of T cell changes during pregnancy in multiple sclerosis. The assay was immunoSEQ multiplex PCR, and TCRdb's table has in-frame clones only and misses some. The sample includes 30,000 to 35,000 clones, 89% of them seen just once. CDR1 MGHRA and CDR2 YSYEKL come from the germline V gene. CDR3 length: 18 amino acids. The V gene end was trimmed by 1 base and the J gene end by 0 bases; junction bases not matched to a gene: 6. The receptor was derived from a female donor with multiple sclerosis, enrolled in a pregnancy study. Here the sequenced sample was CD8+ T cells from peripheral blood mononuclear cells, taken in the second trimester of pregnancy. V usage is TRBV4-1 and J usage is TRBJ2-6; 7 positions match TRBD1. The CDR3: CASSQVWGQSSGANVLTF. As DNA, the CDR3 is TGCGCCAGCAGCCAAGTATGGGGACAGAGCTCTGGGGCCAACGTCCTGACTTTC.